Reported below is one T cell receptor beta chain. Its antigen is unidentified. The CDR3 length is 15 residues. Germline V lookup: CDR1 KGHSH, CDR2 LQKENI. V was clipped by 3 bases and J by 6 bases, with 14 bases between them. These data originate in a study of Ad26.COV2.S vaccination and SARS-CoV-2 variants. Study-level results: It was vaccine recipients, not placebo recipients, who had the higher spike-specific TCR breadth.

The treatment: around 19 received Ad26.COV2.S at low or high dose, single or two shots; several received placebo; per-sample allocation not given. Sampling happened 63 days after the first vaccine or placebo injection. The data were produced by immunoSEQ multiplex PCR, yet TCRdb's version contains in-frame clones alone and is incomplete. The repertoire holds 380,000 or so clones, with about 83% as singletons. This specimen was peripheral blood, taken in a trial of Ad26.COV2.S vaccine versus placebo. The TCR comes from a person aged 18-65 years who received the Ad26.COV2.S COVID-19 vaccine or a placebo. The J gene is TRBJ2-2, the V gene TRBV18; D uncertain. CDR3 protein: CASSPQTQSSGELFF. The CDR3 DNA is TGTGCCAGCTCACCCCAAACGCAATCTTCCGGGGAGCTGTTTTTT.